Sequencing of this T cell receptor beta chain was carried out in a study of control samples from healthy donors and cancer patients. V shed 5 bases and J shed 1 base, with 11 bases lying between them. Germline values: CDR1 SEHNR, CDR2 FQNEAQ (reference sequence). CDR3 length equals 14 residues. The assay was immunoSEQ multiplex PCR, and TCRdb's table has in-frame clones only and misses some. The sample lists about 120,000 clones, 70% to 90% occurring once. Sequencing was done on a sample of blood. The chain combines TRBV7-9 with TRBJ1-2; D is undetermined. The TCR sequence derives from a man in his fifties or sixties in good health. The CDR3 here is CASSTAVHNYGYTF. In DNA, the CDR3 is TGTGCCAGCAGCACCGCGGTCCATAACTATGGCTACACCTTC.